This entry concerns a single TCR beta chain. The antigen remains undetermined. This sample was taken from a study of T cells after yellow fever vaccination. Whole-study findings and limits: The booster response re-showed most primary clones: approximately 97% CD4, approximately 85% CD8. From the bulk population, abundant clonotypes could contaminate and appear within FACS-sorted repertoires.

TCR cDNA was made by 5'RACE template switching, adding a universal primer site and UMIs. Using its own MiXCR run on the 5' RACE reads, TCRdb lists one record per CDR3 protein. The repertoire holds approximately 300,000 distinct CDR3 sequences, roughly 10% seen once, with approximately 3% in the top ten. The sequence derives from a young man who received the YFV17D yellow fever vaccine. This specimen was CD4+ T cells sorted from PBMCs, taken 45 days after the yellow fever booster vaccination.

Here the CDR3 reads CASGWGTGLNEQFF. As DNA, the CDR3 is TGTGCCAGCGGCTGGGGGACAGGGCTGAATGAGCAGTTCTTC. The chain links TRBV12-3 or TRBV12-4 to TRBJ2-1, with 9 bases fitting TRBD1. This CDR3 region has 14 residues. J lost 7 bases, V lost 8 bases, and 9 bases had no gene match.